One and the same sample provided the 2 T cell receptor beta chains below, sequenced in a study of blood T cells in healthy people across ages. Next came a second PCR, run for roughly 7 to 12 cycles, which used a sample-barcoded 5' primer along with a J-beta primer mix. One entry per CDR3 protein results from TCRdb running MiXCR on the 5' RACE reads. This repertoire shows 1.5 million or so distinct CDR3 sequences, roughly 43% found once; its top ten account for just over 4%. The source material was blood. These receptors were obtained from a woman under 30 in good health.

This clonotype came up many times. The rearrangement uses TRBV7-2 and TRBJ1-2, with TRBD1 matching 11 bases. The CDR3 runs to 14 residues. V lost 5 bases to trimming and J lost 4 bases; unmatched junction nucleotides: 3. Germline V gene sequence: CDR1 SGHTA, CDR2 FQGNSA. The CDR3 is CASSRDRGFYGYTF. As DNA, the CDR3 is TGTGCCAGCAGCAGGGACAGGGGGTTCTATGGCTACACCTTC.

This clonotype was detected only a few times. V gene TRBV6-6 combines with J gene TRBJ2-1, with 7 positions matching TRBD2. V lost 5 bases to trimming and J lost 4 bases; unmatched junction nucleotides: 8. Germline CDR1 is MNHNY and CDR2 is SVGAGI (reference sequence). This CDR3 is built from 15 residues. CDR3 DNA: TGTGCCAGCAGTCCCGTTGCGGGAGCTTACAATGAGCAGTTCTTC. Residues: CASSPVAGAYNEQFF.